This paragraph covers one TCR beta chain sequence. This clonotype has ten or more counts. This clone's antigen is unknown. Base qualities are missing; no much larger clone stands one base away. This sample was taken from a study of regulatory T cells in long-lasting Graves disease (dated by TCRdb to the early 2020s). Notes on the research overall: Persistent Graves' disease was defined as persistently positive TSH receptor autoantibodies together with antithyroid drug treatment for over 5 years. In the clinical cohort, patients with persistent Graves' disease had used antithyroid drugs for an average of about 10.3 years. The study was conducted in China and was registered as a clinical trial. A total of approximately 35 samples were covered by TCR sequencing, comprising some 13 persistent and around 20 newly diagnosed Graves' disease patients. Peripheral blood TCR sequencing and RNA sequencing compared persistent Graves' disease patients with newly diagnosed Graves' disease patients.

Library prep was done by multiplex PCR. Sequencing relied on an Illumina HiSeq 4000. iRepertoire HTBI primers and Arm-PCR amplification of CDR3 regions were used to construct TCR beta libraries. PCR products were gel purified before sequencing. The original methods were these. A total of fewer than 70 TRBV and approximately 15 TRBJ segments were identified across samples and were used for gene usage analysis of CDR3 amino acid clonotypes. COPE and FqMerger were used to merge the filtered high-quality paired reads into contigs. BLAST was used to align contigs to the IMGT TRBV, TRBD and TRBJ reference genes, and CDR3 was defined following IMGT. Any clonotype with a frequency above 0.1% was counted as a highly expanded clone. Shannon entropy served as the measure of repertoire diversity, while the Gini coefficient captured V-J evenness. A clonotype was considered public if more than one individual shared it. In TCRdb, the public reads were trimmed at Q25 with fastp and aligned with MiXCR, with productive beta chains retained. Rows matching on CDR3 protein sequence are summarized as one entry with the most common DNA and genes. These V and J calls are TCRdb output, not the study's own analysis. The sample data list about 340,000 distinct CDR3 sequences, and 15% to 20% of these were observed just once. Less than 35% of the sample rests with the top ten.

What the time point label conveys for this sample: persistent/refractory GD, antithyroid drugs over 5 years with positive TRAb. For both TCR sequencing and RNA sequencing, RNA was extracted from PBMCs using TRIzol. Graves' disease was diagnosed according to American Thyroid Association guidelines. Patients were recruited from an endocrinology department in Xi'an, China. Each patient gave approximately 9 milliliters of peripheral blood, collected in an EDTA anticoagulant tube. Ficoll Paque Plus density gradient separation was used to isolate PBMCs, and no further T cell sorting was performed. An Agilent 2100 Bioanalyzer and agarose gel were used to check RNA quality, while a NanoDrop 2000 measured RNA concentration. Cut back by 7 bases and 5 bases, the V and J ends lie 20 bases apart. The CDR3 measures 15 amino acids from cysteine to phenylalanine. Only CDR3 DNA remains: 45 bases, in frame from the first base. CDR1 and CDR2, per the germline V gene, are SNHLY and FYNNEI.

What the study reported, not specific to this receptor: Only the TCR beta chain was sequenced and analyzed. Compared with newly diagnosed patients, persistent Graves' disease patients had lower TCR Shannon entropy and fewer highly expanded clones, which suggests clonal expansion. Persistent disease showed preferential use of TRBV28, TRBJ1-2 and TRBJ2-5, whereas newly diagnosed disease favored TRBV20-1 and TRBJ2-1. Persistent patients shared more public clonotypes among themselves (around 2,700) than newly diagnosed patients did (roughly 920). The small sample size was acknowledged by the authors as a limitation that may reduce accuracy. Only peripheral blood was studied, because thyroid tissue, the primary lesion, was inaccessible.

This clonotype was sampled from a female donor with Graves disease. The rearranged segments are TRBV2 and TRBJ2-5, with an unclear D gene assignment. The material sequenced was peripheral blood mononuclear cells (PBMCs), taken when the disease was refractory, from a patient treated with antithyroid drugs. In nucleotides, the sequence is TGTGCCAGCAAACTTGACCTGCCGGTGCAGGAGACCCAGTACTTC. It encodes CASKLDLPVQETQYF.